The 28 T cell receptor beta chains listed next were all sequenced from one sample in a study of blood T cell repertoires in COVID-19. The assay was immunoSEQ multiplex PCR, and TCRdb's table has in-frame clones only and misses some. The repertoire has about 150,000 clones, roughly 90% of them found once; the top ten carry roughly 0.56%. The sample taken for sequencing was peripheral blood. The receptor source for this set is a man in his fifties with acute or convalescent COVID-19.

V usage is TRBV7-2 and J usage is TRBJ2-7; a possible D gene is TRBD2 (5 bases). Germline CDR1 reads SGHTA; CDR2 reads FQGNSA. The CDR3 sequence is 15 residues long. Trimming stripped 3 bases from V and 3 bases from J, with 15 bases between. CDR3 residues: CASSLAGPKGYEQYF. The CDR3 region has the DNA TGTGCCAGCAGCTTGGCGGGCCCGAAGGGCTACGAGCAGTACTTC.

V and J are TRBV13 and TRBJ2-3; possibly TRBD2 for D (6 bases). Trimming pared 5 bases from V and 4 bases from J, leaving 16 bases between. CDR3 length equals 15 residues. Per germline, CDR1 PRHDT and CDR2 FYEKMQ (reference sequence). CDR3 residues: CASSPRERAADTQYF. The CDR3 DNA is TGTGCCAGCAGCCCCAGGGAGCGGGCTGCAGATACGCAGTATTTT. The full variable domain, in which reference TRBV13 and TRBJ2-3 provide the parts outside the CDR3, is AAGVIQSPRHLIKEKRETATLKCYPIPRHDTVYWYQQGPGQDPQFLISFYEKMQSDKGSIPDRFSAQQFSDYHSELNMSSLELGDSALYFCASSPRERAADTQYFGPGTRLTVL.

The chain joins TRBV23-1 to TRBJ2-7; 8 nucleotides agree with TRBD1. TRBV23-1 carries the ORF label, with uncertain function. The V and J ends lost 4 bases and 5 bases, in that order; junction bases with no gene match: 7. The CDR3 sequence is 14 residues long. CDR3 sequence (DNA): TGCGCCAGCAGTCCCCGACAGGGGAGAGACGAGCAGTACGTC. Protein: CASSPRQGRDEQYV.

The chain combines TRBV28 with TRBJ1-1; no clear D. CDR1 is MDHEN and CDR2 is SYDVKM in the germline V gene. The ends were cut back, 7 bases at V and 1 base at J, with 10 bases in the middle. CDR3 length: 13 amino acids. The DNA of the CDR3 is TGTGCCAGCACCACGTTTAGGAACACTGAAGCTTTCTTT. Its translation is CASTTFRNTEAFF.

The V gene is TRBV7-6, the J gene TRBJ1-3; 10 bases are a match to TRBD1. This CDR3 is 17 amino acids long. Per the germline V gene, CDR1 is SGHVS and CDR2 is FNYEAQ. V shed 3 bases, J shed 0 bases, and the junction held 5 bases outside the gene matches. The CDR3 sequence is CASSFGTGALSGNTIYF. The CDR3 DNA is TGTGCCAGCAGCTTCGGGACAGGGGCCCTCTCTGGAAACACCATATATTTT.

The rearrangement joins TRBV6-5 to TRBJ2-7; D may be TRBD1 (7 bases). Germline V gene lookup returns CDR1 MNHEY and CDR2 SVGAGI. This CDR3 spans 15 amino acids. V was clipped by 0 bases and J by 3 bases, with 12 bases between them. The chain's CDR3 is CASSYSAGQYYEQYF. CDR3 DNA sequence: TGTGCCAGCAGTTACTCGGCGGGACAGTACTACGAGCAGTACTTC.

The rearrangement joins TRBV2 to TRBJ1-1; maybe TRBD1 (5 bases). Germline CDR1 and CDR2: SNHLY and FYNNEI. V was trimmed by 6 bases and J by 4 bases, leaving 12 bases between them. The CDR3 covers 13 residues. The CDR3: CASRPRRGTEAFF. DNA of the CDR3: TGTGCCAGCAGACCCAGGAGGGGCACTGAAGCTTTCTTT.

The V call is TRBV2, the J call TRBJ2-3; 8 bases match TRBD2. CDR3 size: 15 residues. The V segment lost 6 bases and the J segment 4 bases; nucleotides outside the gene matches: 9. Looked up from germline, CDR1 is SNHLY and CDR2 is FYNNEI. The CDR3, as DNA: TGTGCCAGCAGATCCCGGGAGGGCCCTGCAGATACGCAGTATTTT. Its translation: CASRSREGPADTQYF.

The chain carries TRBV20-1 and TRBJ2-1; TRBD2 aligns across 8 bases. CDR3 length: 15 amino acids. CDR1 and CDR2 from the germline V gene are DFQATT and SNEGSKA (reference sequence). The V segment lost 3 bases and the J segment 7 bases; nucleotides outside the gene matches: 11. The CDR3 DNA reads as TGCAGTGCTAGTCAGGTCGGGGGGGCTAGGAATGAGCAGTTCTTC. Translation: CSASQVGGARNEQFF.

The chain couples TRBV10-3 to TRBJ1-5; D not resolved. Trimming took off 3 bases at V and 6 bases at J, with 9 bases between the two ends. This CDR3 comprises 13 residues. From germline, CDR1 is ENHRY and CDR2 SYGVKD. CDR3 nucleotide sequence: TGTGCCATCAGTGATTCGGGGATTCAGCCCCAGCATTTT. The encoded protein is CAISDSGIQPQHF.

V and J are TRBV6-5 and TRBJ2-3; D may be TRBD1 (6 bases). Trimming pared 4 bases from V and 0 bases from J, leaving 11 bases between. The CDR3 consists of 15 residues. Germline CDR1 reads MNHEY; CDR2 reads SVGAGI. This CDR3 reads CASSSRGTSTDTQYF. DNA for the CDR3: TGTGCCAGCAGTTCCCGAGGGACAAGCACAGATACGCAGTATTTT.

In its sample, this clone was seen a few times. V gene TRBV24-1 combines with J gene TRBJ2-7; TRBD2 matches at 7 bases. CDR1 and CDR2 from the germline V gene are KGHDR and SFDVKD. This CDR3 region has 11 residues. After removal of 11 bases from V and 5 bases from J, the junction contained 5 bases not matched to a gene. CDR3 coding DNA: TGTGCCATCGGGGAGGGGCACGAGCAGTACTTC. Protein sequence: CAIGEGHEQYF.

The CDR3 DNA follows: TGTGCCAGCAGTGACGGGACACTCGATCAAGAGACCCAGTACTTC. Translating it yields CASSDGTLDQETQYF. The V and J genes are TRBV25-1 and TRBJ2-5, with D perhaps matching TRBD1 (6 bases). Per the germline V gene, CDR1 is MGHDK and CDR2 is SYGVNS. Trimming shortened V by 3 bases and J by 2 bases, and 13 bases separated the two germline ends. This CDR3 is 15 amino acids long.

Notes on this clone: A read error may account for a junction end that differs from germline. J is TRBJ2-3 and V is TRBV4-2; weak D call: TRBD1 (5 bases). Germline V lookup: CDR1 LGHNA, CDR2 YNFKEQ. CDR3 size: 16 residues. The CDR3 spells CASNQDPAGSTDTQYF. The DNA of the CDR3 is TGTGCCAGCAACCAAGATCCGGCAGGGAGCACAGATACGCAGTATTTT.

This clone was observed a single time. The CDR3 sequence: CASRKDRASDTQYF. Here the CDR3 DNA reads TGTGCCAGCAGGAAGGACAGGGCTTCAGATACGCAGTATTTT. The chain uses TRBV6-5 and TRBJ2-3, with 8 bases lining up with TRBD1. Germline loops: CDR1 MNHEY, CDR2 SVGAGI. The CDR3 consists of 14 residues. V lost 6 bases and J lost 4; bases outside the gene matches: 6.

V usage is TRBV28 and J usage is TRBJ1-1; TRBD1 aligns across 7 bases. After removal of 5 bases from V and 3 bases from J, the junction contained 6 bases not matched to a gene. CDR3 length: 14 residues. The germline gives CDR1 MDHEN, CDR2 SYDVKM. CDR3 sequence: CASSPRQGDTEAFF. Written as DNA, the CDR3 is TGTGCCAGCAGTCCCCGACAGGGCGACACTGAAGCTTTCTTT. Combining the CDR3 with reference TRBV28 and TRBJ1-1 gives the whole variable domain DVKVTQSSRYLVKRTGEKVFLECVQDMDHENMFWYRQDPGLGLRLIYFSYDVKMKEKGDIPEGYSVSREKKERFSLILESASTNQTSMYLCASSPRQGDTEAFFGQGTRLTVV.

The chain recombines TRBV6-1 with TRBJ1-2, with D uncertain. CDR1 is MNHNS, CDR2 SASEGT, per germline. The CDR3 is made up of 14 amino acids. V was shortened by 1 base and J by 5 bases, with 11 bases between the two germline ends. The CDR3 sequence is CASSEGQISYGYTF. The CDR3 nucleotides read TGTGCCAGCAGTGAAGGCCAGATTTCTTATGGCTACACCTTC.

CDR3 protein: CASSPIRGNQPQHF. DNA of the CDR3: TGTGCCAGCTCACCTATTAGGGGGAATCAGCCCCAGCATTTT. V gene TRBV18 combines with J gene TRBJ1-5; possible D gene TRBD1, 6 bases. Trimming took 3 bases from V and 4 from J, leaving 10 bases between them. Germline-derived CDR1 and CDR2 are KGHSH and LQKENI. There are 14 residues in the CDR3.

The chain employs TRBV18 and TRBJ2-3; 7 positions agree with TRBD1. This CDR3 is built from 15 residues. Germline-derived CDR1 and CDR2 are KGHSH and LQKENI. The V segment lost 1 base and the J segment 2 bases; nucleotides outside the gene matches: 3. The CDR3 protein is CASSPRDRITDTQYF. The CDR3 DNA reads TGTGCCAGCTCACCACGGGACAGAATCACAGATACGCAGTATTTT.

The CDR3 region is CASSRPGQGIDEQFF. CDR3 in DNA: TGTGCCAGCAGCCGGCCGGGACAGGGGATAGATGAGCAGTTCTTC. The chain is built from TRBV3-1 (or the pseudogene TRBV3-2) and TRBJ2-1; 10 bases line up with TRBD1. J was trimmed by 8 bases and V by 4 bases; bases with no gene match: 8. This CDR3 region has 15 residues. CDR1 and CDR2 from the germline V gene are LGHDT and YNNKEL (reference sequence).

This clone was seen just once. The chain's CDR3 is CASSELAGGIGSEQFF. In DNA form, the CDR3 reads TGTGCCAGCAGTGAATTGGCGGGAGGTATTGGAAGTGAGCAGTTCTTC. The chain carries TRBV2 and TRBJ2-1; 8 bases agree with TRBD2. V lost 2 bases, J lost 9 bases, and 12 bases stayed unmatched. CDR3 length: 16 amino acids. CDR1 is SNHLY and CDR2 is FYNNEI in the germline V gene.

The chain combines TRBV12-3 or TRBV12-4 with TRBJ2-5; D might be TRBD1 (6 bases). CDR3 size: 13 residues. Between the trimmed V and J ends, which lost 4 bases and 3 bases, there was a span of 9 bases. As DNA, the CDR3 is TGTGCCAGCAGTTCCTGGACAGAAGAGACCCAGTACTTC. This translates into CASSSWTEETQYF.

This rearrangement joins TRBV30 to TRBJ2-3, with 8 bases matching TRBD1. The germline V gene encodes CDR1 GTSNPN and CDR2 SVGIG (reference sequence). V lost 4 bases and J lost 10; bases outside the gene matches: 10. CDR3 length: 13 residues. This chain's CDR3 is CAWTRDRPRSQYF. For the CDR3, the DNA is TGTGCCTGGACGCGGGACAGGCCCCGATCGCAGTATTTT.

This clone was seen just once. The chain couples TRBV7-9 to TRBJ2-3; TRBD2 agrees at 8 bases. Germline lookup yields CDR1 SEHNR and CDR2 FQNEAQ (reference sequence). Trimming cost V 5 bases and J 6 bases; bases outside gene matches: 4. The CDR3 sequence is 13 residues long. CDR3: CASSPGGPDTQYF. The DNA of the CDR3 is TGTGCCAGCAGCCCGGGGGGGCCGGATACGCAGTATTTT. Based on the CDR3 plus reference TRBV7-9 and TRBJ2-3, the full variable domain is DTGVSQNPRHKITKRGQNVTFRCDPISEHNRLYWYRQTLGQGPEFLTYFQNEAQLEKSRLLSDRFSAERPKGSFSTLEIQRTEQGDSAMYLCASSPGGPDTQYFGPGTRLTVL.

The chain is built from TRBV7-2 and TRBJ1-5; 8 bases align to TRBD1. Germline lookup yields CDR1 SGHTA and CDR2 FQGNSA. CDR3 size: 13 residues. The V gene end was trimmed by 9 bases and the J gene end by 3 bases; junction bases not matched to a gene: 4. The CDR3 sequence: CASRQGPNQPQHF. Written as DNA, the CDR3 is TGTGCCAGTAGACAGGGGCCCAATCAGCCCCAGCATTTT.

J is TRBJ2-1 and V is TRBV10-1; D is undetermined. This CDR3 has 13 residues. Looked up from germline, CDR1 is WNHNN and CDR2 is SYGVQD (reference sequence). Trimming took off 3 bases at V and 3 bases at J, with 6 bases between the two ends. Here the CDR3 reads CASSDYGYNEQFF. Here the CDR3 DNA reads TGCGCCAGCAGTGATTACGGCTACAATGAGCAGTTCTTC.

The chain uses TRBV28 and TRBJ1-3, with D perhaps matching TRBD1 (6 bases). Germline V gene lookup returns CDR1 MDHEN and CDR2 SYDVKM. Between the trimmed V and J ends, which lost 4 bases and 0 bases, there was a span of 10 bases. The CDR3 has 15 amino acids. In DNA, the CDR3 is TGTGCCAGCAGTTCCGGGACAATCTCTGGAAACACCATATATTTT. Translating it yields CASSSGTISGNTIYF.

The chain uses TRBV6-6 and TRBJ1-2, with a tentative D call TRBD1 (5 bases). V lost 6 bases and J 3 bases, leaving 14 bases between the germline ends. Germline V gene data show CDR1 as MNHNY and CDR2 as SVGAGI (reference sequence). CDR3 size: 14 residues. CDR3 nucleotide sequence: TGTGCCAGCAGAGCCGGGGGAGGGGACTATGGCTACACCTTC. Its translation is CASRAGGGDYGYTF.